The 11 T cell receptor beta chains listed next were all sequenced from one sample in a study of Graves' ophthalmopathy and Graves' hyperthyroidism. The sequenced template was RNA, covering the TCR beta CDR3 region. The workflow started with a first-round RT-PCR run with HTBI primers and then moved on to a second-round multiplex PCR. Using its own MiXCR run on the multiplex PCR reads, TCRdb lists one record per CDR3 protein. The table records roughly 1.1 million distinct CDR3 sequences, about 35% of them present only once. The sequenced sample was peripheral blood or thyroid tissue (not recorded which). The receptors come from an adult man with Graves' hyperthyroidism.

This clonotype turned up a few times. The V and J genes are TRBV7-3 and TRBJ1-1; D uncertain. Germline CDR1 and CDR2: SGHTA and FQGTGA. V lost 5 bases, J lost 3 bases, and 10 bases lay in between. The CDR3 runs 13 residues. The CDR3 protein is CASSLLMDTEAFF. The CDR3 DNA sequence: TGTGCCAGCAGCCTCCTAATGGACACTGAAGCTTTCTTT.

Regarding this clonotype: Since a much larger clone is just one base distant, this may be a read error. The V call is TRBV19, the J call TRBJ1-2; 8 nucleotides agree with TRBD1. This CDR3 comprises 18 residues. Germline CDR1 and CDR2: LNHDA and SQIVND (reference sequence). The CDR3 here is CASSADRANGPTNCGYTF. DNA for the CDR3: TGTGCCAGTAGTGCGGACAGGGCGAACGGTCCTACTAACTGTGGCTACACCTTC. The full variable domain, in which reference TRBV19 and TRBJ1-2 provide the parts outside the CDR3, is DGGITQSPKYLFRKEGQNVTLSCEQNLNHDAMYWYRQDPGQGLRLIYYSQIVNDFQKGDIAEGYSVSREKKESFPLTVTSAQKNPTAFYLCASSADRANGPTNCGYTFGSGTRLTVV.

This chain connects TRBV7-2 to TRBJ1-2; the match to TRBD1 covers 8 bases. From germline, CDR1 is SGHTA and CDR2 FQGNSA. V shed 5 bases, J shed 4 bases, and the junction held 9 bases outside the gene matches. The CDR3 loop spans 15 amino acids. CDR3 residues: CASSTLGQGVYGYTF. The DNA for the CDR3 is TGTGCCAGCAGCACCTTAGGACAGGGTGTCTATGGCTACACCTTC.

This clonotype occurred a few times. This rearrangement joins TRBV10-2 to TRBJ2-7; tentatively, D is TRBD2 (6 bases). Trimming stripped 6 bases from V and 2 bases from J, with 23 bases between. CDR1 is WSHSY and CDR2 is SAAADI in the germline V gene. The CDR3 length is 17 residues. The CDR3 DNA reads as TGCGCCAGCAGCCAAACCCAGAACCGGGGACTCCCCTACGAGCAGTACTTC. This codes for CASSQTQNRGLPYEQYF.

This chain joins TRBV5-1 and TRBJ2-7; TRBD1 matches 8 bases. CDR1 is SGHRS, CDR2 YFSETQ, per germline. CDR3 length equals 15 residues. With 4 bases clipped from V and 3 bases from J, the junction kept 9 bases outside the gene matches. The CDR3 sequence: CASSLGRGRGYEQYF. In DNA, the CDR3 is TGCGCCAGCAGCCTTGGCAGGGGGCGCGGCTACGAGCAGTACTTC.

This clonotype was recorded at least ten times. The genes are TRBV10-3 and TRBJ1-4; 7 nucleotides line up with TRBD1. With V trimmed by 6 bases and J by 5 bases, 6 bases remained unmatched. The CDR3 has 14 residues. From germline, CDR1 is ENHRY and CDR2 SYGVKD. Here the CDR3 reads CAIRSGTANEKLFF. CDR3 nucleotides: TGTGCCATCAGATCCGGGACAGCAAATGAAAAACTGTTTTTT.

This clonotype was picked up many times. This chain links TRBV12-3 or TRBV12-4 with TRBJ1-5, with a weak D call TRBD1 (5 bases). Trimming cost V 5 bases and J 0 bases, with 11 bases left between them. This CDR3 region has 15 residues. CDR3 residues: CASSPTDYSNQPQHF. The CDR3 DNA follows: TGTGCCAGCAGTCCGACAGACTATAGCAATCAGCCCCAGCATTTT.

This clonotype occurred a few times. The rearrangement uses TRBV12-5 and TRBJ1-1; D not resolved. The CDR3 has 16 amino acids. Trimming removed 3 bases from V and 1 base from J, with 15 bases in between. CDR1 LGHNT and CDR2 FRNRAP come from the germline V gene. CDR3 residues: CASGFFGRNKNTEAFF. The CDR3 DNA is TGTGCTAGTGGTTTTTTTGGGCGAAACAAGAACACTGAAGCTTTCTTT. Supplemented by reference TRBV12-5 and TRBJ1-1, the full variable domain reads DARVTQTPRHKVTEMGQEVTMRCQPILGHNTVFWYRQTMMQGLELLAYFRNRAPLDDSGMPKDRFSAEMPDATLATLKIQPSEPRDSAVYFCASGFFGRNKNTEAFFGQGTRLTVV.

For this clonotype: This is likely a read error, given that the CDR3 carries no conserved phenylalanine or tryptophan at its end. The DNA is omitted, as the CDR3 cannot be located on it reliably, and the CDR3 follows TCRdb's listing. The J gene is TRBJ1-6, the V gene TRBV20-1. From its first to its last residue, the CDR3 has 10 amino acids. Germline CDR1 is DFQATT and CDR2 is SNEGSKA (reference sequence). Here the CDR3 reads CSARDPLLSY.

This clonotype was counted at least ten times. This sequence joins TRBV12-3 or TRBV12-4 and TRBJ1-4; TRBD1 might be the D (6 bases). The V end lost 6 bases, the J end lost 7 bases, and 12 bases lay between the germline ends. The CDR3 loop spans 13 amino acids. The CDR3 spells CASRGGWGEKLFF. The CDR3 nucleotides are TGTGCCAGCAGAGGGGGTTGGGGTGAAAAACTGTTTTTT.

There are many counts of this clonotype. The chain is built from TRBV5-6 and TRBJ1-1; no firm D call. CDR3 size: 13 residues. Germline CDR1 and CDR2: SGHDT and YYEEEE. V was clipped by 5 bases and J by 2 bases, with 10 bases between them. The CDR3 reads CASRKRGNTEAFF. The CDR3 DNA reads as TGTGCCAGCAGGAAGCGGGGTAACACTGAAGCTTTCTTT.